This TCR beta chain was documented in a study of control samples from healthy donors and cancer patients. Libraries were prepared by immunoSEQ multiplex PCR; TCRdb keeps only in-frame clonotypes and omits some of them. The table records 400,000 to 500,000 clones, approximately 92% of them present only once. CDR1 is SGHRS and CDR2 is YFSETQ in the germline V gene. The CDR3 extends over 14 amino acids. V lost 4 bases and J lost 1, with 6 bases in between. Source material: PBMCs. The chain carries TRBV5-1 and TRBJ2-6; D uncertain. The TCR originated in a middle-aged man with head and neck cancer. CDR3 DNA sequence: TGCGCCAGCAGCACGGATTCTGGGGCCAACGTCCTGACTTTC. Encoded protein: CASSTDSGANVLTF.